This passage covers 22 T cell receptor beta chains from one sample sequenced in a study of CD8 T cells in Susac syndrome. Roughly 0.45 to 1 ug RNA was reverse transcribed with random hexamers. TCRdb reprocessed the immunoSEQ multiplex PCR reads with MiXCR, giving one entry per CDR3 protein. The repertoire holds some 190,000 distinct CDR3 sequences, with 80% to 95% as singletons. The sequencing sample was made of CD4+ T cells from PBMCs. These receptors all stem from a human donor in good health.

This chain connects TRBV5-1 to TRBJ1-5; D unclear. Trimming took off 0 bases at V and 3 bases at J, with 10 bases between the two ends. This CDR3 is 15 amino acids long. Per germline, CDR1 SGHRS and CDR2 YFSETQ. CDR3 bases: TGCGCCAGCAGCTTGGTAGCGGGGAACAATCAGCCCCAGCATTTT. Amino acid sequence: CASSLVAGNNQPQHF.

The table lists this clonotype with a few counts. This sequence joins TRBV5-1 and TRBJ2-1; a weak D match, TRBD1 (5 bases). The CDR3 has 15 amino acids. Germline values: CDR1 SGHRS, CDR2 YFSETQ. The germline V and J ends were trimmed by 0 bases and 4 bases, with 11 bases remaining between them. The DNA of the CDR3 is TGCGCCAGCAGCTTGGAAGGACAAAATTACAATGAGCAGTTCTTC. It codes for CASSLEGQNYNEQFF.

This chain joins TRBV6-5 and TRBJ2-2, with 9 bases that match TRBD1. Germline CDR1 and CDR2: MNHEY and SVGAGI. The length of the CDR3 is 18 residues. The V gene end was trimmed by 8 bases and the J gene end by 4 bases; junction bases not matched to a gene: 17. CDR3 residues: CASQLGGMRTGVTGELFF. CDR3 bases: TGTGCCAGCCAGTTAGGTGGGATGAGGACAGGGGTCACCGGGGAGCTGTTTTTT.

V and J are TRBV19 and TRBJ1-1, with TRBD1 as a possible D gene (6 bases). This CDR3 comprises 14 residues. The ends were cut back, 4 bases at V and 3 bases at J, with 12 bases in the middle. Germline V gene sequence: CDR1 LNHDA, CDR2 SQIVND (reference sequence). The CDR3 here is CASSRVYRDTEAFF. DNA of the CDR3: TGTGCCAGTAGTAGGGTTTACAGGGACACTGAAGCTTTCTTT.

The genes are TRBV9 and TRBJ2-4; D not certain. Trimming removed 3 bases from V and 8 bases from J, with 6 bases in between. From germline, CDR1 is SGDLS and CDR2 YYNGEE. This CDR3 is 11 amino acids long. CDR3 DNA sequence: TGTGCCAGCAGCGACCAATACATTCAGTACTTC. Protein product: CASSDQYIQYF.

The rearrangement links TRBV4-1 to TRBJ1-6; D may be TRBD1 (5 bases). CDR3 length: 16 amino acids. V dropped 4 bases and J dropped 4 bases, with 14 bases sitting between them. CDR1 is MGHRA and CDR2 is YSYEKL in the germline V gene. The CDR3 DNA reads TGCGCCAGCAGCCCCTCCAGGGCATTTTATAATTCACCCCTCCACTTT. Translation: CASSPSRAFYNSPLHF.

This CDR3 reads CSARPSTGSSGNTIYF. CDR3 nucleotide sequence: TGCAGTGCTAGACCCTCTACAGGGAGCTCTGGAAACACCATATATTTT. This chain links TRBV20-1 with TRBJ1-3, with D tentatively TRBD1 (6 bases). The germline V gene has CDR1 DFQATT and CDR2 SNEGSKA (reference sequence). V lost 2 bases and J 0 bases, leaving 14 bases between the germline ends. The CDR3 is 16 amino acids.

The chain has TRBV3-1 and TRBJ2-3; D remains ambiguous. Trimming left V 0 bases short and J 6 bases short, with 1 base between. CDR3 length: 11 amino acids. The germline CDR1 and CDR2 sequences are LGHDT and YNNKEL (reference sequence). CDR3: CASSQDDTQYF. The CDR3, as DNA: TGTGCCAGCAGCCAAGACGATACGCAGTATTTT.

The V call is TRBV23-1, the J call TRBJ2-7; a weak D match, TRBD1 (6 bases). Being an ORF, TRBV23-1 has a function that is uncertain. The V and J ends lost 0 bases and 1 base respectively, with 13 bases between them. The CDR3 totals 16 residues. CDR3 bases: TGCGCCAGCAGTCAATCGGGACAAGCGAAGTCCTACGAGCAGTACGTC. Translated: CASSQSGQAKSYEQYV.

This chain joins TRBV6-5 and TRBJ2-7, with D uncertain. The ends were cut back, 6 bases at V and 0 bases at J, with 12 bases in the middle. From germline, CDR1 is MNHEY and CDR2 SVGAGI. The CDR3 is 14 amino acids. The CDR3 DNA follows: TGTGCCAGCAGCGCGCGCTTTAGCTCCTACGAGCAGTACGTC. Protein product: CASSARFSSYEQYV.

In the case of this clonotype: At one end the junction does not follow the germline gene, possibly because of a read error. This sequence joins TRBV28 and TRBJ2-7; D may be TRBD1 or TRBD2 (5 bases each). The CDR3 length is 11 residues. The V gene's germline CDR1 is MDHEN and CDR2 SYDVKM. The CDR3 DNA sequence: TGTGCCAGCAGTTTGAGGGGAGTTATACACTTC. Translating gives CASSLRGVIHF.

V and J are TRBV15 and TRBJ1-1; D gene uncertain. Germline lookup yields CDR1 LNHNV and CDR2 YYDKDF (reference sequence). The CDR3 sequence is 13 residues long. Trimming removed 0 bases from V and 1 base from J, with 3 bases in between. The CDR3 coding sequence is TGTGCCACCAGCAGAGATGAGAACACTGAAGCTTTCTTT. Protein sequence: CATSRDENTEAFF.

Points on this clonotype: A junction end diverges from the germline sequence, so it may reflect a read error. This chain joins TRBV5-1 and TRBJ2-5; 7 bases match TRBD1. From germline, CDR1 is SGHRS and CDR2 YFSETQ. CDR3 size: 13 residues. In DNA, the CDR3 is TGCGCCAGCAGCTCGGGACAGTTAGGGACCCAGCACTTC. Translation gives CASSSGQLGTQHF. Combining the CDR3 with reference TRBV5-1 and TRBJ2-5 gives the whole variable domain KAGVTQTPRYLIKTRGQQVTLSCSPISGHRSVSWYQQTPGQGLQFLFEYFSETQRNKGNFPGRFSGRQFSNSRSEMNVSTLELGDSALYLCASSSGQLGTQHFGPGTRLLVL.

This rearrangement joins TRBV25-1 to TRBJ1-1; D is uncertain. CDR1 and CDR2 (germline): MGHDK, SYGVNS. This CDR3 is 13 amino acids long. The V and J ends lost 4 bases and 1 base respectively, with 7 bases between them. CDR3 sequence: CASSVSGNTEAFF. DNA for the CDR3: TGTGCCAGCAGTGTCTCGGGGAACACTGAAGCTTTCTTT.

This chain joins TRBV18 and TRBJ1-4, with D perhaps TRBD1 (6 bases). The CDR3 has 13 residues. Germline V gene data show CDR1 as KGHSH and CDR2 as LQKENI. The V gene lost 1 base and the J gene lost 9 bases, with 9 bases spanning the gap. CDR3 sequence: CASSPRGGQKLFF. The CDR3 DNA reads as TGTGCCAGCTCACCACGCGGGGGCCAAAAACTGTTTTTT. The full variable domain, in which reference TRBV18 and TRBJ1-4 provide the parts outside the CDR3, is NAGVMQNPRHLVRRRGQEARLRCSPMKGHSHVYWYRQLPEEGLKFMVYLQKENIIDESGMPKERFSAEFPKEGPSILRIQQVVRGDSAAYFCASSPRGGQKLFFGSGTQLSVL.

The chain uses TRBV20-1 and TRBJ2-4; D not resolved. This CDR3 is 15 amino acids long. Germline lookup yields CDR1 DFQATT and CDR2 SNEGSKA (reference sequence). The V end was cut by 3 bases, the J end by 0 bases, with 12 bases between. CDR3 protein: CSARLTGSAKNIQYF. For the CDR3, the DNA is TGCAGTGCTAGGCTCACGGGCTCAGCCAAAAACATTCAGTACTTC.

This chain connects TRBV5-1 to TRBJ1-1; D is ambiguous. From germline, CDR1 is SGHRS and CDR2 YFSETQ. The CDR3 loop spans 15 amino acids. V was cut by 0 bases and J by 1 base, with 10 bases left in between. The CDR3 here is CASSLAGRRNTEAFF. CDR3 sequence (DNA): TGCGCCAGCAGCTTGGCTGGCAGGAGGAACACTGAAGCTTTCTTT.

This chain joins TRBV2 and TRBJ1-2; unclear D gene. Trimming removed 5 bases at V and 3 bases at J, with 13 bases between. The CDR3 totals 14 residues. Germline V gives CDR1 SNHLY, CDR2 FYNNEI. This chain's CDR3 is CASSIGVWDYGYTF. The CDR3 DNA sequence: TGTGCCAGCAGTATCGGGGTTTGGGACTATGGCTACACCTTC.

The table lists this clonotype with a count of one. The rearrangement links TRBV2 to TRBJ2-5; a weak D match, TRBD2 (7 bases). The germline V gene has CDR1 SNHLY and CDR2 FYNNEI. This CDR3 has 14 amino acids. Deletions cut 3 bases from V and 3 bases from J, with 11 bases between. The CDR3 region is CASSDRGGKETQYF. The CDR3 region has the DNA TGTGCCAGCAGTGACAGGGGAGGGAAAGAGACCCAGTACTTC.

The J gene is TRBJ1-1, the V gene TRBV20-1; a weak D match, TRBD1 (6 bases). This CDR3 has 14 residues. Germline V gene sequence: CDR1 DFQATT, CDR2 SNEGSKA (reference sequence). V was cut by 3 bases and J by 3 bases, with 14 bases left in between. The CDR3, as DNA: TGCAGTGCTAGCCCCTTGGACAGAGACACTGAAGCTTTCTTT. This gives the protein CSASPLDRDTEAFF.

This clonotype was seen only once. The chain has TRBV12-3 or TRBV12-4 and TRBJ2-2; weak D call: TRBD1 (5 bases). This CDR3 spans 15 amino acids. The V end lost 3 bases, the J end lost 1 base, and 9 bases lay between the germline ends. The CDR3 DNA sequence: TGTGCCAGCAGTTTGGGGCAGATGAACACCGGGGAGCTGTTTTTT. This sequence encodes CASSLGQMNTGELFF.

The chain uses TRBV7-8 and TRBJ1-4; D is undetermined. The V gene's germline CDR1 is SGHVS and CDR2 FQNEAQ. Trimming removed 8 bases at V and 0 bases at J, with 10 bases between. CDR3 length: 14 residues. The DNA for the CDR3 is TGTGCCAGCTCACTAAGCACAACTAATGAAAAACTGTTTTTT. This codes for CASSLSTTNEKLFF.